These 26 T cell receptor beta chains came from one sample sequenced in a study of T cells after yellow fever vaccination. TCRdb processed the 5' RACE reads anew with MiXCR; each CDR3 protein has one entry. The table shows about 400,000 distinct CDR3 sequences, with 6.2% occurring only once. This specimen consisted of PBMCs, obtained 5 days after the yellow fever booster vaccination. These receptors were collected from a man aged 30 to 45 who received the YFV17D yellow fever vaccine.

This clonotype was seen many times. The chain employs TRBV7-8 and TRBJ2-2, with TRBD2 matching 10 bases. V was clipped by 10 bases and J by 5 bases; unmatched bases: 7. This CDR3 comprises 14 residues. Per the germline V gene, CDR1 is SGHVS and CDR2 is FQNEAQ. CDR3 sequence (DNA): TGTGCCACCGCTAGCGGGAGATCGACCGGGGAGCTGTTTTTT. Protein sequence: CATASGRSTGELFF. Full variable domain (rest looked up from reference TRBV7-8 and TRBJ2-2): GAGVSQSPRYKVAKRGQDVALRCDPISGHVSLFWYQQALGQGPEFLTYFQNEAQLDKSGLPSDRFFAERPEGSVSTLKIQRTQQEDSAVYLCATASGRSTGELFFGEGSRLTVL.

This clonotype was counted between two and nine times. The chain carries TRBV29-1 and TRBJ2-1, with D possibly being TRBD1 or TRBD2 (6 bases each). The CDR3 has 17 amino acids. Germline CDR1 reads SQVTM; CDR2 reads ANQGSEA. V lost 6 bases and J lost 7, with 28 bases in between. CDR3 nucleotides: TGCAGCGTCCGAGGGGGGACGGGACGAAATTCAAAGAATGAGCAGTTCTTC. Amino acid sequence: CSVRGGTGRNSKNEQFF.

The sample holds many counts of this clonotype. The chain has TRBV29-1 and TRBJ2-2; D is uncertain. Trimming pared 5 bases from V and 2 bases from J, leaving 9 bases between. CDR1 and CDR2 from the germline V gene are SQVTM and ANQGSEA. The length of the CDR3 is 13 residues. The DNA of the CDR3 is TGCAGCGTTCTTGTGTCTAACACCGGGGAGCTGTTTTTT. This codes for CSVLVSNTGELFF.

The chain links TRBV27 to TRBJ2-7, with a weak D call TRBD2 (5 bases). The CDR3 is made up of 12 amino acids. V shed 5 bases and J shed 6 bases, with 11 bases lying between them. In germline, CDR1 is MNHEY, CDR2 SMNVEV (reference sequence). CDR3 nucleotide sequence: TGTGCCAGCAGTCCCGAGGGCCGCGAGCAGTACTTC. Amino acids: CASSPEGREQYF.

In this sample, this clonotype turned up a few times. V and J are TRBV5-6 and TRBJ1-6; no reliable D call. Germline CDR1 reads SGHDT; CDR2 reads YYEEEE. Trimming stripped 2 bases from V and 4 bases from J, with 16 bases between. This CDR3 has 17 amino acids. The CDR3 sequence: CASSLRGSTSYNSPLHF. CDR3 coding DNA: TGTGCCAGCAGCTTAAGAGGGTCTACCTCGTATAATTCACCCCTCCACTTT.

This clonotype was counted many times. The rearrangement uses TRBV30 and TRBJ2-2; no firm D call. Germline lookup yields CDR1 GTSNPN and CDR2 SVGIG (reference sequence). The CDR3 totals 13 residues. The germline V and J ends were trimmed by 3 bases and 0 bases, with 5 bases remaining between them. The CDR3 loop is CAWSQANTGELFF. The DNA of the CDR3 is TGTGCCTGGAGCCAGGCGAACACCGGGGAGCTGTTTTTT.

This clonotype showed up many times. This chain uses TRBV20-1 with TRBJ2-5; perhaps D is TRBD1 or TRBD2 (5 bases each). Germline V gene lookup returns CDR1 DFQATT and CDR2 SNEGSKA (reference sequence). The CDR3 consists of 16 residues. V gave up 4 bases and J gave up 2 bases, with 20 bases separating them. Here the CDR3 DNA reads TGCAGTGCTACCCGTGAAGGGTTGGGACGGCAAGAGACCCAGTACTTC. The encoded protein is CSATREGLGRQETQYF.

Many counts were recorded for this clonotype. CDR3 nucleotides: TGCAGTGCTAGAGCGACTAGCGGGAGGGATGAGCAGTTCTTC. It yields the protein CSARATSGRDEQFF. The J gene is TRBJ2-1, the V gene TRBV20-1, with 14 bases identical to TRBD2. The V gene end was trimmed by 1 base and the J gene end by 8 bases; junction bases not matched to a gene: 1. There are 14 residues in the CDR3. Looked up from germline, CDR1 is DFQATT and CDR2 is SNEGSKA (reference sequence).

This clonotype appeared a few times. The rearrangement links TRBV7-8 to TRBJ1-2, with D possibly TRBD1 on 5 matching bases. Germline CDR1 is SGHVS and CDR2 is FQNEAQ. This CDR3 has 16 residues. V was trimmed by 3 bases and J by 8 bases, leaving 22 bases between them. The CDR3 loop reads CASSFGTVGVFLGYTF. CDR3 bases: TGTGCCAGCAGCTTTGGGACCGTTGGGGTGTTTTTGGGCTACACCTTC. The full variable domain, in which reference TRBV7-8 and TRBJ1-2 provide the parts outside the CDR3, is GAGVSQSPRYKVAKRGQDVALRCDPISGHVSLFWYQQALGQGPEFLTYFQNEAQLDKSGLPSDRFFAERPEGSVSTLKIQRTQQEDSAVYLCASSFGTVGVFLGYTFGSGTRLTVV.

The V and J genes are TRBV3-1 and TRBJ2-3, with 7 bases that match TRBD2. CDR1 and CDR2 from the germline V gene are LGHDT and YNNKEL (reference sequence). The CDR3 contains 16 residues. J gave up 5 bases and V 0 bases, and 8 bases lay outside the gene matches. CDR3 nucleotides: TGTGCCAGCAGCCAAGAGCTGGCGGGAGATAGAGATACGCAGTATTTT. This encodes CASSQELAGDRDTQYF.

At least ten counts were recorded for this clonotype. The J gene is TRBJ2-2, the V gene TRBV6-2 or TRBV6-3, with a tentative D call TRBD1 (5 bases). V shed 2 bases and J shed 2 bases, with 6 bases lying between them. The germline gives CDR1 MNHEY, CDR2 SVGEGT. The CDR3 is 14 residues long. The CDR3, as DNA: TGTGCCAGCAGTTACAGGGGAAACACCGGGGAGCTGTTTTTT. Translated, it gives CASSYRGNTGELFF.

V and J are TRBV6-1 and TRBJ2-2; possibly TRBD2 for D (6 bases). The length of the CDR3 is 15 residues. The V gene lost 6 bases and the J gene lost 4 bases, with 15 bases spanning the gap. The germline V gene encodes CDR1 MNHNS and CDR2 SASEGT. CDR3 DNA sequence: TGTGCCAGCAGGGAGGGCAGGCCAACCACCGGGGAGCTGTTTTTT. Its protein is CASREGRPTTGELFF.

This clonotype showed up just a few times. The chain uses TRBV7-2 and TRBJ2-1, with TRBD2 matching 7 bases. This CDR3 is built from 17 residues. V was clipped by 1 base and J by 0 bases; unmatched bases: 6. Germline lookup yields CDR1 SGHTA and CDR2 FQGNSA. CDR3 in DNA: TGTGCCAGCAGCTTAGGGATGGGAGGGGTCTCCTACAATGAGCAGTTCTTC. Translated: CASSLGMGGVSYNEQFF. The full variable domain, rest sourced from reference TRBV7-2 and TRBJ2-1, is GAGVSQSPSNKVTEKGKDVELRCDPISGHTALYWYRQSLGQGLEFLIYFQGNSAPDKSGLPSDRFSAERTGGSVSTLTIQRTQQEDSAVYLCASSLGMGGVSYNEQFFGPGTRLTVL.

J is TRBJ2-7 and V is TRBV12-3 or TRBV12-4; 7 bases map to TRBD2. This CDR3 comprises 15 residues. Germline trimming cut 7 bases from V and 2 bases from J; bases unmatched to any gene: 11. CDR3: CASTLWGRATYEQYF. For the CDR3, the DNA is TGTGCCAGCACCCTTTGGGGGAGGGCGACCTACGAGCAGTACTTC.

In this sample, this clonotype turned up many times. V gene TRBV4-2 combines with J gene TRBJ1-2; 7 bases line up with TRBD1. The V gene end was trimmed by 4 bases and the J gene end by 3 bases; junction bases not matched to a gene: 2. The CDR3 totals 13 residues. Per the germline V gene, CDR1 is LGHNA and CDR2 is YNFKEQ. CDR3 sequence (DNA): TGTGCCAGCAGCCCCCAGGGGGACTATGGCTACACCTTC. Translated: CASSPQGDYGYTF.

This clonotype was found a few times. The chain is built from TRBV18 and TRBJ2-5; D may be TRBD2 (6 bases). Germline V gene data show CDR1 as KGHSH and CDR2 as LQKENI. V gave up 1 base and J gave up 1 base, with 16 bases separating them. CDR3 length equals 17 residues. The CDR3 loop is CASSPRVGGGVQETQYF. CDR3 nucleotide sequence: TGTGCCAGCTCACCACGAGTAGGAGGCGGGGTCCAAGAGACCCAGTACTTC.

This clonotype was seen repeatedly, ten times or more. This chain uses TRBV28 with TRBJ2-2; maybe TRBD1 (5 bases). The CDR3 loop spans 13 amino acids. Trimming took 5 bases from V and 7 from J, leaving 11 bases between them. Germline V gene lookup returns CDR1 MDHEN and CDR2 SYDVKM. CDR3: CASSPGLVGELFF. The CDR3 DNA reads TGTGCCAGCAGTCCAGGGCTAGTCGGGGAGCTGTTTTTT.

CDR3 sequence reads: CASSLARVLAVGELFF. In nucleotides, the CDR3 is TGTGCCAGCAGCTTAGCGCGAGTCCTAGCTGTAGGGGAGCTGTTTTTT. The V and J genes are TRBV7-2 and TRBJ2-2, with TRBD2 as a possible D gene (5 bases). With 0 bases removed from V and 8 bases from J, the gap between germline ends came to 16 bases. The CDR3 is 16 amino acids. The V gene's germline CDR1 is SGHTA and CDR2 FQGNSA. Full variable domain (missing parts from reference TRBV7-2 and TRBJ2-2): GAGVSQSPSNKVTEKGKDVELRCDPISGHTALYWYRQSLGQGLEFLIYFQGNSAPDKSGLPSDRFSAERTGGSVSTLTIQRTQQEDSAVYLCASSLARVLAVGELFFGEGSRLTVL.

This clonotype was seen at least ten times. The chain employs TRBV5-1 and TRBJ2-4; D possibly corresponds to TRBD2 (5 bases). The CDR3 covers 14 residues. Trimming stripped 4 bases from V and 6 bases from J, with 14 bases between. Germline CDR1 SGHRS, CDR2 YFSETQ. In DNA, the CDR3 is TGCGCCAGCAGCAGCGGAGCACCTTCAAACATTCAGTACTTC. Translation: CASSSGAPSNIQYF.

This chain joins TRBV7-8 and TRBJ2-4, with 9 bases matching TRBD1. The germline V gene encodes CDR1 SGHVS and CDR2 FQNEAQ. CDR3 length equals 15 residues. J gave up 4 bases and V 0 bases, and 1 base lay outside the gene matches. This CDR3 is CASSLAGTGKNIQYF. The CDR3, as DNA: TGTGCCAGCAGCTTAGCCGGGACAGGGAAAAACATTCAGTACTTC.

This chain links TRBV5-1 with TRBJ2-1; no clear D. This CDR3 comprises 19 residues. V lost 6 bases, J lost 0 bases, and 25 bases lay in between. The V gene's germline CDR1 is SGHRS and CDR2 YFSETQ. The CDR3 DNA reads TGCGCCAGCAAATTAAGGGCCGGTTCCGTCTTCCTCTCCTACAATGAGCAGTTCTTC. This sequence encodes CASKLRAGSVFLSYNEQFF. The full variable domain, completed using reference TRBV5-1 and TRBJ2-1, is KAGVTQTPRYLIKTRGQQVTLSCSPISGHRSVSWYQQTPGQGLQFLFEYFSETQRNKGNFPGRFSGRQFSNSRSEMNVSTLELGDSALYLCASKLRAGSVFLSYNEQFFGPGTRLTVL.

In this sample, this clonotype turned up many times. The rearrangement links TRBV29-1 to TRBJ2-7; D ambiguous. Trimming pared 6 bases from V and 2 bases from J, leaving 11 bases between. The germline gives CDR1 SQVTM, CDR2 ANQGSEA. The CDR3 is made up of 12 amino acids. CDR3 sequence: CSVRASTYEQYF. For the CDR3, the DNA is TGCAGCGTCCGGGCCTCTACCTACGAGCAGTACTTC.

The V call is TRBV7-2, the J call TRBJ2-2; TRBD2 matches at 11 bases. Trimming cost V 5 bases and J 6 bases; bases outside gene matches: 11. The CDR3 sequence is 17 residues long. The germline V gene encodes CDR1 SGHTA and CDR2 FQGNSA. CDR3 DNA: TGTGCCAGCAGCCCACGGACTAGCGGGTCACGCGCCGGGGAGCTGTTTTTT. This sequence encodes CASSPRTSGSRAGELFF.

This clonotype turned up a few times. This sequence joins TRBV7-2 and TRBJ2-7; 7 bases line up with TRBD2. CDR1 and CDR2 from the germline V gene are SGHTA and FQGNSA. The CDR3 length is 11 residues. The V gene end was trimmed by 7 bases and the J gene end by 8 bases; junction bases not matched to a gene: 5. CDR3 region: CASTREVKQYF. The CDR3 DNA sequence: TGTGCCAGCACCCGGGAGGTAAAGCAGTACTTC.

There are many counts of this clonotype. The J gene is TRBJ1-2, the V gene TRBV3-1, with a possible D match to TRBD1 (5 bases). The V and J ends lost 4 bases and 4 bases respectively, with 13 bases between them. CDR3 length: 14 amino acids. Germline lookup yields CDR1 LGHDT and CDR2 YNNKEL (reference sequence). The chain's CDR3 is CASSPREDPYGYTF. For the CDR3, the DNA is TGTGCCAGCAGCCCCAGGGAGGATCCCTATGGCTACACCTTC. The full variable domain, its missing parts supplied by reference TRBV3-1 and TRBJ1-2, is DTAVSQTPKYLVTQMGNDKSIKCEQNLGHDTMYWYKQDSKKFLKIMFSYNNKELIINETVPNRFSPKSPDKAHLNLHINSLELGDSAVYFCASSPREDPYGYTFGSGTRLTVV.

This clonotype was seen more than once but under ten times. The genes are TRBV20-1 and TRBJ2-5; 10 nucleotides line up with TRBD2. This CDR3 contains 18 residues. Germline values: CDR1 DFQATT, CDR2 SNEGSKA (reference sequence). The V gene end was trimmed by 6 bases and the J gene end by 4 bases; junction bases not matched to a gene: 20. In DNA, the CDR3 is TGCAGTGCCCGGGGGGTAGCGGGAGGAGTTACATGGTCAGAGACCCAGTACTTC. Amino acid sequence: CSARGVAGGVTWSETQYF.